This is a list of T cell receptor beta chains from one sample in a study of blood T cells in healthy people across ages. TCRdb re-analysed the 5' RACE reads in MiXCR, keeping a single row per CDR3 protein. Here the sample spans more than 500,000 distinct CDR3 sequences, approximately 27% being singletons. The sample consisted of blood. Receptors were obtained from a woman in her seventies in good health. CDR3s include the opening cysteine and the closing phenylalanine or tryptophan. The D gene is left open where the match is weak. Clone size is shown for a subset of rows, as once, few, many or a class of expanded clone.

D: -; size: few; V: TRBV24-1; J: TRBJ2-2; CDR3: CATSDGGPREQGELFF; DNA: TGTGCCACCAGTGATGGAGGTCCCCGCGAACAAGGGGAGCTGTTTTTT
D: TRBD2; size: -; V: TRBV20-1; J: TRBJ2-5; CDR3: CSARDISSGVETQYF; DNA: TGCAGTGCTAGAGATATCTCTAGCGGGGTGGAGACCCAGTACTTC
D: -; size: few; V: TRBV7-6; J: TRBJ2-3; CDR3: CASRRGGYTDTQYF; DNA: TGTGCCAGCCGAAGGGGGGGATACACAGATACGCAGTATTTT
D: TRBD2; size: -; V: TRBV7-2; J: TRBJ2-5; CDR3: CASSLGGLAGKETRYF; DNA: TGTGCCAGCAGCTTAGGAGGGCTAGCGGGTAAAGAGACCCGGTACTTC
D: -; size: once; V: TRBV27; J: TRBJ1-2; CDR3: CASSLLSRGTGYTF; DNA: TGTGCCAGCAGTTTATTATCGCGGGGAACTGGCTACACCTTC
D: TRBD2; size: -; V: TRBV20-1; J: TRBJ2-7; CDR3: CSARDIGGRVDSYEQYF; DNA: TGCAGTGCTAGAGATATTGGGGGGAGGGTGGATTCCTACGAGCAGTACTTC
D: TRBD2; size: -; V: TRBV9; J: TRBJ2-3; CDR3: CASSISGGITHTQYF; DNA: TGTGCCAGCAGCATTAGCGGGGGGATCACACATACGCAGTATTTT
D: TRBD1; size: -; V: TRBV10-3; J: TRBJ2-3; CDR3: CAISADRAADTQYF; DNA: TGTGCCATCAGTGCGGACAGGGCAGCAGATACGCAGTATTTT
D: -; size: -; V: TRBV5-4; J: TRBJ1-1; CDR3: CASSLELLDTEAFF; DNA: TGTGCCAGCAGCTTGGAGCTCCTTGACACTGAAGCTTTCTTT
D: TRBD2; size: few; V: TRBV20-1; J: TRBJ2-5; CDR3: CSAKVERGVETQYF; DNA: TGCAGTGCTAAAGTGGAGCGGGGGGTAGAGACCCAGTACTTC
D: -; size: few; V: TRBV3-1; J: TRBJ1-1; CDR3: CASSQGFVPGTEAFF; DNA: TGTGCCAGCAGCCAAGGTTTTGTTCCGGGCACTGAAGCTTTCTTT
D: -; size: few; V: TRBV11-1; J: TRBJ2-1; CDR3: CAGSLVYNEQFF; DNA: TGTGCCGGCAGCTTAGTGTACAATGAGCAGTTCTTC
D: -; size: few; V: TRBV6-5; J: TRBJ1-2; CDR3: CASSTSPGARGYTF; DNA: TGTGCCAGCAGTACTTCCCCAGGGGCGCGTGGCTACACCTTC
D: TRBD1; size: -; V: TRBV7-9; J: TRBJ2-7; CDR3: CASSPRQGLSEQYF; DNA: TGTGCCAGCAGCCCCCGACAGGGGCTTAGCGAGCAGTACTTC
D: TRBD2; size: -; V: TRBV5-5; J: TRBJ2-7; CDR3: CASSSGLAGGSYYEQYF; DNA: TGTGCCAGCAGCTCGGGCCTAGCGGGGGGCTCCTACTACGAGCAGTACTTC
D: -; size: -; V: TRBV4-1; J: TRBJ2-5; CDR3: CASSQEVGTTHQGETQYF; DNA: TGCGCCAGCAGCCAAGAAGTAGGTACGACTCACCAGGGAGAGACCCAGTACTTC
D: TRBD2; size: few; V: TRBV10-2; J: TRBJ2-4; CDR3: CASSVTSGGLAKNIQYF; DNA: TGCGCCAGCAGTGTCACTAGCGGGGGTCTAGCCAAAAACATTCAGTACTTC
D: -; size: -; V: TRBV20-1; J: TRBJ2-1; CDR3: CSARKPDEQFF; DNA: TGCAGTGCTAGAAAACCCGATGAGCAGTTCTTC
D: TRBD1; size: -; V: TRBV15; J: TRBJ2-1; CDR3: CATSRGTGGNEQFF; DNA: TGTGCCACCAGCAGAGGCACAGGGGGCAATGAGCAGTTCTTC